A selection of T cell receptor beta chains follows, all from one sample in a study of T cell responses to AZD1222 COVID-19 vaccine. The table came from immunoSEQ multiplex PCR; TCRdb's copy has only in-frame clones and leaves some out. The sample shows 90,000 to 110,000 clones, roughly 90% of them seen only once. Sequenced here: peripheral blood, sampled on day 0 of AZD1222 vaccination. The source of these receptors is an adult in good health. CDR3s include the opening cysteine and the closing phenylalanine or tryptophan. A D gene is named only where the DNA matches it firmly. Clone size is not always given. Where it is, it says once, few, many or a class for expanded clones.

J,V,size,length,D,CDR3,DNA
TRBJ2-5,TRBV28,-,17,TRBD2,CASSPAPGLAEEETQYF,TGTGCCAGCAGTCCCGCGCCGGGACTAGCGGAAGAAGAGACCCAGTACTTC
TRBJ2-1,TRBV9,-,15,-,CASSRTGNSYNEQFF,TGTGCCAGCAGCCGAACAGGGAACTCCTACAATGAGCAGTTCTTC
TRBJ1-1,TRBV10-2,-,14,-,CASRPQEPNTEAFF,TGCGCCAGCAGGCCACAGGAGCCGAACACTGAAGCTTTCTTT
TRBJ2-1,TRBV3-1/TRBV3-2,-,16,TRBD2,CASSHYEGGRYNEQFF,TGTGCCAGCAGCCATTATGAGGGAGGGCGCTACAATGAGCAGTTCTTC
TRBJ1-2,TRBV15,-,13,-,CATSQGVAYGYTF,TGTGCCACCAGCCAGGGTGTTGCCTATGGCTACACCTTC
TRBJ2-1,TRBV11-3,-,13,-,CASRGRGDSEQFF,TGTGCCAGCCGGGGGCGGGGCGACAGTGAGCAGTTCTTC
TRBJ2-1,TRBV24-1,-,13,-,CATSDLSGNEQFF,TGTGCCACCAGTGATTTGAGTGGCAATGAGCAGTTCTTC
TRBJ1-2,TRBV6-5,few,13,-,CASSYSGGIGYTF,TGTGCCAGCAGTTACTCGGGCGGGATTGGCTACACCTTC
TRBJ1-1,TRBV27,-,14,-,CASSLGAMNTEAFF,TGTGCCAGCAGTCTCGGGGCCATGAACACTGAAGCTTTCTTT
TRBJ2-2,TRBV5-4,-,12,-,CASSPHTGELFF,TGTGCCAGCAGTCCACATACCGGGGAGCTGTTTTTT
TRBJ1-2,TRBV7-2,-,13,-,CASSQDTTYGYTF,TGTGCCAGCAGCCAGGACACGACCTATGGCTACACCTTC
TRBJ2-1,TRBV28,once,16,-,CASSDYRGSNPNEQFF,TGTGCCAGCAGTGATTACCGGGGTTCCAACCCCAATGAGCAGTTCTTC
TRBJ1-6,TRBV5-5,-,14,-,CATYSGDLGSPLHF,TGTGCCACCTATTCGGGGGACCTGGGTTCACCCCTCCACTTT
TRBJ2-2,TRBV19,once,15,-,CASSSGRANTGELFF,TGTGCCAGTAGCTCCGGACGAGCCAACACCGGGGAGCTGTTTTTT
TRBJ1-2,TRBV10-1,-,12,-,CASSEPNYGYTF,TGCGCCAGCAGTGAGCCCAACTATGGCTACACCTTC
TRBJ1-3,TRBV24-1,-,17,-,CATSDSPRGRPGNTIYF,TGTGCCACCAGTGATTCACCCAGGGGACGGCCTGGAAACACCATATATTTT
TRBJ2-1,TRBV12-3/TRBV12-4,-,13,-,CASSLAAQGGQFF,TGTGCCAGCAGTTTAGCCGCACAGGGAGGGCAGTTCTTC
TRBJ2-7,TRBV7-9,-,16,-,CASSSRQVGGLYEQYF,TGTGCCAGCAGCTCCCGCCAAGTCGGGGGCTTATACGAGCAGTACTTC
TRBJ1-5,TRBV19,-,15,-,CASNPRTDSNQPQHF,TGTGCCAGCAATCCTAGGACGGATAGCAATCAGCCCCAGCATTTT
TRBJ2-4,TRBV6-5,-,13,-,CASSYRPLNIQYF,TGTGCCAGCAGTTACAGGCCACTAAACATTCAGTACTTC
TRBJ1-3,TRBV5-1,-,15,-,CASSLSWVSGNTIYF,TGCGCCAGCAGCTTGTCTTGGGTCTCTGGAAACACCATATATTTT
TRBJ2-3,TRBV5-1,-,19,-,CASSFDPGLAPRDTDTQYF,TGCGCCAGCAGCTTCGATCCGGGACTCGCGCCTAGGGACACAGATACGCAGTATTTT
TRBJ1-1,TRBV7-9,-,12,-,CASSLGGFEAFF,TGTGCCAGCAGCTTAGGAGGGTTTGAAGCTTTCTTT
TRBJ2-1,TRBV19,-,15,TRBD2,CASSQLAGGYNEQFF,TGTGCCAGTAGTCAACTAGCGGGAGGTTACAATGAGCAGTTCTTC
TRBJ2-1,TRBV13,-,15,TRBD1,CASSLTGIPYNEQFF,TGTGCCAGCAGCCTGACAGGGATTCCCTACAATGAGCAGTTCTTC
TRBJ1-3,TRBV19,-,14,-,CATSKGRVGNTIYF,TGTGCCACGAGCAAGGGAAGGGTTGGAAACACCATATATTTT
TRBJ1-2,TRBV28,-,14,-,CAISQEQANYGYTF,TGTGCCATCTCGCAGGAACAGGCGAACTATGGCTACACCTTC
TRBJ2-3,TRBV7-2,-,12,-,CASSFLADTQYF,TGTGCCAGCAGCTTCCTAGCAGATACGCAGTATTTT
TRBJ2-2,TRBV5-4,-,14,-,CASSLEGGTGELFF,TGTGCCAGCAGCTTGGAAGGGGGAACCGGGGAGCTGTTTTTT
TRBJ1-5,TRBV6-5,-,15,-,CASSRNRVGNQPQHF,TGTGCCAGCAGCCGGAACAGGGTAGGCAATCAGCCCCAGCATTTT
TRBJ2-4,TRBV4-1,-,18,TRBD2,CASSQRGLAGGMVNIQYF,TGCGCCAGCAGCCAGAGGGGACTAGCGGGAGGGATGGTAAACATTCAGTACTTC
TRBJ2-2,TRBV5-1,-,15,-,CASSLEGPGTGELFF,TGCGCCAGCAGCTTGGAGGGTCCGGGAACGGGGGAGCTGTTTTTT